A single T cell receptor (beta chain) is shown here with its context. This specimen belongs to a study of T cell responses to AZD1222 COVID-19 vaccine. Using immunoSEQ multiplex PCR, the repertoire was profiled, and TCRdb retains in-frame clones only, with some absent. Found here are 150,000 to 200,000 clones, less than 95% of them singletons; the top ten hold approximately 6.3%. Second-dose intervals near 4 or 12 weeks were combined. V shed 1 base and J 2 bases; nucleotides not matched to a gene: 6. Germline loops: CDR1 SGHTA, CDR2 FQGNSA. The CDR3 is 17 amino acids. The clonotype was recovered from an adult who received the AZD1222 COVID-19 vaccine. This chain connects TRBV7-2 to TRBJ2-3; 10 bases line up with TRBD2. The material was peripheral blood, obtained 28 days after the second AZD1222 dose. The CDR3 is CASSLGVSGRFTDTQYF. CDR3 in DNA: TGTGCCAGCAGCTTAGGGGTTAGCGGGAGGTTCACAGATACGCAGTATTTT. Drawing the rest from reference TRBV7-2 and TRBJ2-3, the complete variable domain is GAGVSQSPSNKVTEKGKDVELRCDPISGHTALYWYRQSLGQGLEFLIYFQGNSAPDKSGLPSDRFSAERTGGSVSTLTIQRTQQEDSAVYLCASSLGVSGRFTDTQYFGPGTRLTVL.